The present T cell receptor beta chain was sequenced within a study of T cell repertoires in cytomegalovirus infection (dated by TCRdb to the late 2010s). A note on the overall study: Donor HLA type was relevant to the analysis, because carriage of CMV infection together with the matching HLA type was indicated by public TCR beta signatures.

General study outcomes and caveats: In the ex vivo response, HLA-C-restricted CMV-specific TCR beta clonotypes were dominant, and in two of eight donors the single most frequent clonotype came from this HLA-C-restricted group. In both this cohort and an independent cohort of under 450 donors, the cumulative frequency of public TCR beta family members distinguished carriers of CMV infection plus the relevant HLA type.

TCRdb names Illumina HiSeq 1500 as the instrument used. TCRdb's own reprocessing of the public reads used fastp at Q25 and MiXCR and kept productive beta chains. Identical CDR3 protein sequences are pooled into one entry, listed with their most common genes and DNA. The sample yields more than 400,000 distinct CDR3 sequences; more than 25% were counted once. In total, the top ten clones hold 13% of the sample. Deletion took 3 bases off V and 0 bases off J, with a span of 12 bases between the germline ends. The germline V gene (reference sequence) provides CDR1 LGHDT and CDR2 YNNKEL. Counted from cysteine to phenylalanine, this CDR3 has 16 amino acids. The CDR3 DNA has 48 bases and is translated from base 1. To note about this clonotype: The target of this receptor is not known. No base quality information exists; no much larger clone differs at one position.

This receptor chain uses TRBV3-1 and TRBJ1-3; no D gene call is confident. This sequence originates from a human donor in good health (CMV status not recorded). Some clones in this sample may be carry-over from other donors' samples. The sequenced sample was PBMCs. CDR3 protein: CASSHPRRTSGNTIYF. The DNA reads TGTGCCAGCAGCCACCCCCGACGGACCTCTGGAAACACCATATATTTT.